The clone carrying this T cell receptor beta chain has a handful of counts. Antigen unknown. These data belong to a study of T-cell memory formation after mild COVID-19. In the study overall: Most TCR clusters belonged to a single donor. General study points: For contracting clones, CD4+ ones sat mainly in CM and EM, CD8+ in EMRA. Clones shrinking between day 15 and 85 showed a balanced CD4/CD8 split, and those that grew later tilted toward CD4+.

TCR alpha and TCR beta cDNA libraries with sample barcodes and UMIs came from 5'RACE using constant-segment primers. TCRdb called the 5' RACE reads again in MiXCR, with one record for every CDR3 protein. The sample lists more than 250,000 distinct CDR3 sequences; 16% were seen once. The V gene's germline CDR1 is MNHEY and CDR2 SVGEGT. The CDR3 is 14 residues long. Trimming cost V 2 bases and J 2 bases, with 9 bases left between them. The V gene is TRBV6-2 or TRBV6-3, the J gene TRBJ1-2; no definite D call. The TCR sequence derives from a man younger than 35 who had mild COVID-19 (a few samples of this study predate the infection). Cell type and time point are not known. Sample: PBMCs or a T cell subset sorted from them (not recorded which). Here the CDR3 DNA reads TGTGCCAGCAGTTACGTCGGCCGGAACTATGGCTACACCTTC. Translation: CASSYVGRNYGYTF.